Presented here are 3 T cell receptor beta chains from one specimen sequenced in a study of blood T cell repertoires in COVID-19 (TCRdb year 2020). The library came from the immunoSEQ multiplex PCR assay. What TCRdb holds here is the immuneACCESS table cut down to in-frame rearrangements. Part of the clones is not present; checked against another copy, under half of the missing clones reflect an unresolved V gene, and the others are unexplained. This sample has around 100,000 clones in its table, and around four fifths of those were observed once. Over 10% of the sample rests with the top ten. The sequencing input was peripheral blood. Receptor source: a woman between 65 and 79 years old with acute or convalescent COVID-19.

The J gene is TRBJ1-5, the V gene TRBV4-1, with D possibly TRBD1 on 5 matching bases. The CDR3 has 17 residues. The V end was cut by 0 bases, the J end by 7 bases, with 19 bases between. Germline CDR1 is MGHRA and CDR2 is YSYEKL. The DNA for the CDR3 is TGCGCCAGCAGCCAAGATCCTTCGTTGGGGGGAGGACAGCCCCAGCATTTT. It is translated as CASSQDPSLGGGQPQHF.

The sample holds one count of this clone. V usage is TRBV12-3 or TRBV12-4 and J usage is TRBJ1-2; 7 bases are shared with TRBD1. Unmatched junction bases numbered 1, after V lost 2 bases and J lost 4 bases. The CDR3 is made up of 13 amino acids. The CDR3 is CASSLKGAYGYTF. The CDR3 DNA is TGTGCCAGCAGTTTAAAGGGGGCCTATGGCTACACCTTC.

J is TRBJ1-2 and V is TRBV10-1, with TRBD1 matching over 8 bases. Trimming at V came to 4 bases and at J to 4 bases, leaving 2 bases not matched to a gene. Germline V gene data show CDR1 as WNHNN and CDR2 as SYGVQD (reference sequence). The CDR3 extends over 13 amino acids. The CDR3 loop reads CASSATGGYGYTF. As DNA, the CDR3 is TGCGCCAGCAGTGCAACAGGGGGCTATGGCTACACCTTC.